This TCR beta chain was sequenced for a study of regulatory T cells in long-lasting Graves disease. Deletions cut 2 bases from V and 4 bases from J, with 10 bases between. Germline-derived CDR1 and CDR2 are SGHRS and YFSETQ. This CDR3 has 13 residues. Time point defined: persistent/refractory GD, antithyroid drugs over 5 years with positive TRAb. Construction of the TCR library relied on RNA isolated from PBMCs. iRepertoire HTBI primers and Arm-PCR of CDR3 regions built TCR beta libraries. In TCRdb, the multiplex PCR reads were re-called with MiXCR into one record per CDR3 protein. The sample comprises 300,000 to 350,000 distinct CDR3 sequences, around 20% of which are singletons, and 25% to 35% rests with the top ten.

The TCR sequence derives from a female donor with Graves disease. The chain has TRBV5-1 and TRBJ2-7; D is unresolved. The sequences come from peripheral blood mononuclear cells (PBMCs), collected when the disease was refractory, from a patient treated with antithyroid drugs. The CDR3 nucleotides are TGCGCCAGCAGCTTAACGAGGCAGTACGAGCAGTACTTC. This sequence encodes CASSLTRQYEQYF.